Given below is one T cell receptor (beta chain) in context. This clone appeared a single time. This receptor's antigen is unknown. Base-call qualities are not available, and no considerably larger clone is one nucleotide away. The data belong to a study of OX40 agonist ivuxolimab in advanced cancers. Looking at the study overall: Ivuxolimab was an agonistic, fully human IgG2 monoclonal antibody directed against OX40 (CD134), a costimulatory receptor. Prior anti-PD-1, anti-PD-L1 or anti-CTLA-4 therapy was permitted, and 30% to 45% of dose-escalation patients had received checkpoint inhibitors. The dose-escalation cohort was 82.7% male with a mean age of about 54 years, ranging from roughly 23 to 80. Peripheral TCRbeta sequencing aimed to test whether ivuxolimab altered TCR sequence diversity and caused clonal T-cell expansion. Partial responses were achieved by three dose-escalation patients, of whom one had hepatocellular carcinoma and two had cutaneous melanoma. Among the approximately 54 dose-escalation patients, some 20 had hepatocellular carcinoma, approximately 15 melanoma, 9 renal cell carcinoma and 9 head and neck cancer. Intravenous ivuxolimab was administered to patients every 2 weeks at six dose levels: 0.01, 0.1, 0.3, 1.5, 3 and 10 mg/kg. The paper reports the monotherapy dose-escalation portion (N of about 50 patients) of the phase I ivuxolimab trial.

Overall results and qualifications from the work: Clonal expansion of both CD4+ and CD8+ blood T cells was observed from baseline to week 6 at doses 0.1 to 3.0 mg/kg. In the 0.1-3.0 mg/kg groups, partial responders had among the lowest normalized peripheral clonal expansion, particularly in CD8+ T cells. After ivuxolimab, expanded clones were on average more numerous among CD8+ T cells than among CD4+ T cells. The antigen specificity of the clonally expanded peripheral T cells was not determined. Low levels of normalized T-cell clonal expansion were also seen in some nonresponding patients.

The CDR3, from cysteine to phenylalanine, totals 13 residues. The kept DNA is CDR3 alone, 39 bases in frame from the first base. V sheds 4 bases and J sheds 5 bases, leaving 12 bases between their ends. CDR1 and CDR2, looked up from the germline V gene (reference sequence), are SGHKS and YYEKEE. Patients with autoimmune disease history or receiving systemic immunosuppression were excluded from the trial. In every dose cohort, peripheral blood was drawn for TCR sequencing at baseline, cycle 4 day 1, and cycle 7 day 1. The samples were drawn from a first-in-human, open-label, multicenter phase I dose-escalation trial of ivuxolimab. Adults with locally advanced or metastatic melanoma, renal cell carcinoma, hepatocellular carcinoma or head and neck squamous cell carcinoma were enrolled in the trial. Before TCR sequencing, CD4+ T cells and CD8+ T cells from peripheral blood were sorted into separate populations.

To sequence the TCRbeta CDR3 region, genomic DNA was isolated from the sorted cells. TCRbeta CDR3 regions were sequenced using the immunoSEQ Assay. Drawn from immuneACCESS, this table holds only the in-frame rearrangements with V and J called that TCRdb kept. Clones are partly lost; checked studies trace under half to an unresolved V gene and leave the rest unexplained. This sample gives more than 85,000 clones in total; about 89% of them show up just once. The ten most abundant clones make up 1.5% to 2% of the sample. The chain employs TRBV5-5 and TRBJ2-5, with TRBD2 as a weak D call on 6 bases. This receptor was identified in an adult with an advanced solid tumor such as melanoma, head and neck, liver or kidney cancer. Sequences were derived from CD4+ or CD8+ T cells sorted from blood, sampled in a trial of the OX40 agonist ivuxolimab. The DNA reads as follows: TGTGCCAGCAGCAGCGGGCCCCGGGAGACCCAGTACTTC. Translated, this gives CASSSGPRETQYF. Supplemented by the reference TRBV5-5 and TRBJ2-5 proteins around the CDR3, the complete variable domain is DAGVTQSPTHLIKTRGQQVTLRCSPISGHKSVSWYQQVLGQGPQFIFQYYEKEERGRGNFPDRFSARQFPNYSSELNVNALLLGDSALYLCASSSGPRETQYFGPGTRLLVL.